The clone carrying this T cell receptor beta chain has ten or more counts. This specimen belongs to a study of T cells in Graves' hyperthyroidism and ophthalmopathy. The CDR3 runs 14 residues. Per germline, CDR1 ENHRY and CDR2 SYGVKD. V shed 6 bases, J shed 5 bases, and the junction held 4 bases outside the gene matches. Amplified TCR beta CDR3 regions came from RNA transcripts. Researchers ran a first-round RT-PCR on the TCR CDR3 using the HTBI primer set. Each CDR3 protein is one row after TCRdb ran MiXCR on the multiplex PCR reads. The data contain 660,000 or so distinct CDR3 sequences, approximately 42% of them singletons.

The chain recombines TRBV10-3 with TRBJ1-4; 9 bases agree with TRBD1. The specimen sequenced was peripheral blood or thyroid tissue (not recorded which). The TCR comes from an adult man with Graves' disease, either hyperthyroidism or ophthalmopathy (not recorded which). The CDR3 DNA sequence: TGTGCCATCAGACCGGGACAGGGAAATGAAAAACTGTTTTTT. Encoded protein: CAIRPGQGNEKLFF.